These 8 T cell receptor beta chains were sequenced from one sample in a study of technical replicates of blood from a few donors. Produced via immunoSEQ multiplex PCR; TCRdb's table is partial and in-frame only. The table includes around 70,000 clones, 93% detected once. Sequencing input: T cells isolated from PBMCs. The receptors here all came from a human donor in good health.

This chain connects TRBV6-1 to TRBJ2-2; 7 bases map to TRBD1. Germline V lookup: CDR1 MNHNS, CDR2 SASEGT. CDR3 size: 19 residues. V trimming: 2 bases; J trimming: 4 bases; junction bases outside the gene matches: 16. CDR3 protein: CASSEIKAPRDRGTGELFF. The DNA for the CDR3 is TGTGCCAGCAGTGAAATTAAAGCTCCCAGGGACAGAGGCACCGGGGAGCTGTTTTTT.

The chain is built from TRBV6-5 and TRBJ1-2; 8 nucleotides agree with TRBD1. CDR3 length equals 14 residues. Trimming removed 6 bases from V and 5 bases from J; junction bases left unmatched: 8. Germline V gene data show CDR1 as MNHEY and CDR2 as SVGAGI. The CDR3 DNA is TGTGCCAGCAGGGGACAGGCCCTGGGTTATGGCTACACCTTC. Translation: CASRGQALGYGYTF.

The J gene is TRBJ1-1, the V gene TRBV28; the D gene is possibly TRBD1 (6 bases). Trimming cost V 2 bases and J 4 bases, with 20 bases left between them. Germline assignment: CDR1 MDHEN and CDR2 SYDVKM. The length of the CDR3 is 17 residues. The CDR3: CASSLGVSGGRSTEAFF. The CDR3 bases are TGTGCCAGCAGTTTAGGGGTATCTGGGGGCAGGAGCACTGAAGCTTTCTTT. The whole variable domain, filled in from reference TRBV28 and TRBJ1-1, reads DVKVTQSSRYLVKRTGEKVFLECVQDMDHENMFWYRQDPGLGLRLIYFSYDVKMKEKGDIPEGYSVSREKKERFSLILESASTNQTSMYLCASSLGVSGGRSTEAFFGQGTRLTVV.

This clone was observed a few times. As DNA, the CDR3 is TGTGCCAGGAAAGACAGGGGCACTGAAGCTTTCTTT. Protein product: CARKDRGTEAFF. V usage is TRBV19 and J usage is TRBJ1-1; 8 bases match TRBD1. Unmatched junction bases numbered 4, after V lost 9 bases and J lost 4 bases. The CDR3 length is 12 residues. Germline V lookup: CDR1 LNHDA, CDR2 SQIVND (reference sequence).

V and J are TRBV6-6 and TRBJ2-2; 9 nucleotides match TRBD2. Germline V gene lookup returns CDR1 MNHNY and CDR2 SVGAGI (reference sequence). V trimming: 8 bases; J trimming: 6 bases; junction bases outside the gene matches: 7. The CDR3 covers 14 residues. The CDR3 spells CASGLRTSAGELFF. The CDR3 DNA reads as TGTGCCAGCGGTCTAAGGACTAGCGCCGGGGAGCTGTTTTTT.

Here the CDR3 DNA reads TGTGCCATCAGTGGGGCAAATCGGAACTATGGCTACACCTTC. It translates to CAISGANRNYGYTF. The chain carries TRBV10-3 and TRBJ1-2; D unresolved. The CDR3 length is 14 residues. Trimming shortened V by 4 bases and J by 2 bases, and 11 bases separated the two germline ends. Germline-derived CDR1 and CDR2 are ENHRY and SYGVKD.

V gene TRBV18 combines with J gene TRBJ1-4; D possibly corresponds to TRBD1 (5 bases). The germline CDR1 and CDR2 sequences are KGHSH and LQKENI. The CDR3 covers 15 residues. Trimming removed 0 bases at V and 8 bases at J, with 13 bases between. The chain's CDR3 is CASSPPRGTAEKLFF. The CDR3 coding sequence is TGTGCCAGCTCACCACCACGAGGGACTGCGGAAAAACTGTTTTTT.

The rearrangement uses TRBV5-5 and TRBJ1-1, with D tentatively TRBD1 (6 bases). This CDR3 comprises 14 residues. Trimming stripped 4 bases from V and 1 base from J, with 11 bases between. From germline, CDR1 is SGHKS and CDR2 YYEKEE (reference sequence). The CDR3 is CASSRGQTNTEAFF. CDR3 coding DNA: TGTGCCAGCAGCAGGGGACAAACGAACACTGAAGCTTTCTTT. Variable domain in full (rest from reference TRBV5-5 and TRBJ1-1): DAGVTQSPTHLIKTRGQQVTLRCSPISGHKSVSWYQQVLGQGPQFIFQYYEKEERGRGNFPDRFSARQFPNYSSELNVNALLLGDSALYLCASSRGQTNTEAFFGQGTRLTVV.